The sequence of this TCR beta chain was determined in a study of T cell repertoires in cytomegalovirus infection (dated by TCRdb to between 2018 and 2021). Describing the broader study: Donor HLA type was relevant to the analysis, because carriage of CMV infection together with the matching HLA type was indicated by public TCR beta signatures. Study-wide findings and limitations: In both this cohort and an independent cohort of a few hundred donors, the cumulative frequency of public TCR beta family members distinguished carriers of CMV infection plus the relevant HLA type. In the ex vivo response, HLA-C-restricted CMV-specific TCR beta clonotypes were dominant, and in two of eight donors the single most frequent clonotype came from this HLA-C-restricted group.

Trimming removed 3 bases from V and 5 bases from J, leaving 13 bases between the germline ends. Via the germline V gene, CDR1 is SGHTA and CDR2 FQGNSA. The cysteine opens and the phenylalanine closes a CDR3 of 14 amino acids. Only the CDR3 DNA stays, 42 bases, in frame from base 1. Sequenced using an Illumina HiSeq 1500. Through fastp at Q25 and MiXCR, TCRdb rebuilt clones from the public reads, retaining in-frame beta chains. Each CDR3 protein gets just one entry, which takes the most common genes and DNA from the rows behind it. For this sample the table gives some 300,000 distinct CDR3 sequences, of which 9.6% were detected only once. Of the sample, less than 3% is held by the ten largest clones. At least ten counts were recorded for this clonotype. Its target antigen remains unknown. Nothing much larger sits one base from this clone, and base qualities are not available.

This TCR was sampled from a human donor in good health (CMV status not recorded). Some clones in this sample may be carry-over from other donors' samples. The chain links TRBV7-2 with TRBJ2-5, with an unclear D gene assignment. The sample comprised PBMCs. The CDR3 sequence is CASSLAAPMETQYF. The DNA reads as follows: TGTGCCAGCAGCTTGGCGGCCCCGATGGAGACCCAGTACTTC.